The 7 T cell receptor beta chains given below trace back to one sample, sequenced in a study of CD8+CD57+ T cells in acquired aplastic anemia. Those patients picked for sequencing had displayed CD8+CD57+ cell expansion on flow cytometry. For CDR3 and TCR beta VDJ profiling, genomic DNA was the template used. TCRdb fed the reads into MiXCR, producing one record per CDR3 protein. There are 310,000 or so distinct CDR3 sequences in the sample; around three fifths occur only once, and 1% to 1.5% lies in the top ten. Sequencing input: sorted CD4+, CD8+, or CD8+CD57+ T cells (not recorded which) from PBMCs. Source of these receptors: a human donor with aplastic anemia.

In DNA, the CDR3 is TGTGCCAGCAGCCGTCCGGCGGGGGGGCCGAGTGAGACCCAGTACTTC. Protein: CASSRPAGGPSETQYF. The V call is TRBV7-2, the J call TRBJ2-5; 9 nucleotides line up with TRBD2. Per the germline V gene, CDR1 is SGHTA and CDR2 is FQGNSA. The CDR3 sequence is 16 residues long. Unmatched junction bases numbered 12, after V lost 5 bases and J lost 5 bases.

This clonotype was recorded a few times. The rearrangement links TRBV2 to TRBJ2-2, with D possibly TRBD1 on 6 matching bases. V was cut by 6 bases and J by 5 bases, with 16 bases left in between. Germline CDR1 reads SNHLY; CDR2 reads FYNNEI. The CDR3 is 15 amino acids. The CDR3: CASSSDRSVTGELFF. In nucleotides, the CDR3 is TGTGCCAGCAGCTCCGACAGGTCAGTGACCGGGGAGCTGTTTTTT.

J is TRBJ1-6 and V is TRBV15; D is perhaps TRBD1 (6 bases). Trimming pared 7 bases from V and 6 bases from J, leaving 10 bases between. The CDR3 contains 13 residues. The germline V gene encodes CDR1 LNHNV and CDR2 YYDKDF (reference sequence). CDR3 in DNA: TGTGCCACCAACAGGGACCTTAATTCACCCCTCCACTTT. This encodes CATNRDLNSPLHF.

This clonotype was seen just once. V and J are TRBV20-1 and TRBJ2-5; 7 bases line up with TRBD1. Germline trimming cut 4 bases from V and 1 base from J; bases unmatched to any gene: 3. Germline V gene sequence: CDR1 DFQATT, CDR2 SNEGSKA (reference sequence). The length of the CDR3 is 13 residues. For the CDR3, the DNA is TGCAGTGCTACCGGACAGGCCCAAGAGACCCAGTACTTC. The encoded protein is CSATGQAQETQYF.

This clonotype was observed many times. CDR3 nucleotides: TGTGCCAGCAGGGTCAGCGGGGGGGCGTCCAATGAGCAGTTCTTC. This encodes CASRVSGGASNEQFF. The chain joins TRBV3-1 to TRBJ2-1; the match to TRBD2 covers 10 bases. With V trimmed by 6 bases and J by 6 bases, 8 bases remained unmatched. CDR3 length: 15 residues. Germline loops: CDR1 LGHDT, CDR2 YNNKEL (reference sequence).

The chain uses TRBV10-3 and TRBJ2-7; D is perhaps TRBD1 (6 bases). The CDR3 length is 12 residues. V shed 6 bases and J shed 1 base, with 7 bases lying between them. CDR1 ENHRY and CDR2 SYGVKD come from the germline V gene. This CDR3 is CAIRDSSYEQYF. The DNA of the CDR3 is TGTGCCATCAGGGACAGTTCCTACGAGCAGTACTTC.

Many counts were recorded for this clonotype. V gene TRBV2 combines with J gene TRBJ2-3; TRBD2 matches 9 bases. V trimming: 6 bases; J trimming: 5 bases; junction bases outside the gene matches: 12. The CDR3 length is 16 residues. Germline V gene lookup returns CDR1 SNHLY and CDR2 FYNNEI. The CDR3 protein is CASRATSGFIIDTQYF. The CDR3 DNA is TGTGCCAGCAGGGCTACTAGCGGGTTTATTATAGATACGCAGTATTTT.